This is a list of T cell receptor beta chains from one sample in a study of cytomegalovirus exposure and HLA in healthy donors. Assay: immunoSEQ multiplex PCR; the TCRdb copy retains only in-frame clones and omits some. This table has 150,000 to 200,000 clones, roughly 77% appearing once. Sequenced material: PBMCs. These receptors originate from a male donor in good health and CMV-seronegative. CDR3s include the opening cysteine and the closing phenylalanine or tryptophan. D genes are given only for firm matches. Clone sizes are given selectively: once, few, many, or a class where the clone is expanded.

CDR3 DNA: TGTGCCAGCAGCGTAGGATACGGGAGGGGAGCCTACGAGCAGTACTTC; CDR3 protein: CASSVGYGRGAYEQYF; J gene: TRBJ2-7; clone size: few; V gene: TRBV9; D gene: TRBD2
CDR3 DNA: TGTGCTAGTGGCTCACGCGGACAGGGGTTCTCTGGAAACACCATATATTTT; CDR3 protein: CASGSRGQGFSGNTIYF; J gene: TRBJ1-3; clone size: .; V gene: TRBV12-5; D gene: TRBD1
CDR3 DNA: TGTGCCAGAAGCCCGTCAACTAGCGTAGAGACCCAGTACTTC; CDR3 protein: CARSPSTSVETQYF; J gene: TRBJ2-5; clone size: .; V gene: TRBV5-3; D gene: TRBD2
CDR3 DNA: TGTGCCAGCAGCTTATTAGCCGCGACAGGGGTGGCCGGGGAGCTGTTTTTT; CDR3 protein: CASSLLAATGVAGELFF; J gene: TRBJ2-2; clone size: few; V gene: TRBV11-2; D gene: TRBD1
CDR3 DNA: TGTGCCAGCAGTGAAGCGCGCGGGGGGGTAACAGATACGCAGTATTTT; CDR3 protein: CASSEARGGVTDTQYF; J gene: TRBJ2-3; clone size: few; V gene: TRBV2; D gene: TRBD2
CDR3 DNA: TGCGCCAGCAGCCAAAGTTACAGGGTTGAAGCTTTCTTT; CDR3 protein: CASSQSYRVEAFF; J gene: TRBJ1-1; clone size: .; V gene: TRBV4-1; D gene: .
CDR3 DNA: TGCAGCGTTGAAGATCGGGGTAGCGGGAACTACGAGCAGTACTTC; CDR3 protein: CSVEDRGSGNYEQYF; J gene: TRBJ2-7; clone size: .; V gene: TRBV29-1; D gene: TRBD2
CDR3 DNA: TGTGCCAGCAGCTTAGCCGGGGGAAATGGCTACACCTTC; CDR3 protein: CASSLAGGNGYTF; J gene: TRBJ1-2; clone size: .; V gene: TRBV7-8; D gene: .
CDR3 DNA: TGTGCCAGCTCCGAGGACAGCTCTGGAAACACCATATATTTT; CDR3 protein: CASSEDSSGNTIYF; J gene: TRBJ1-3; clone size: .; V gene: TRBV18; D gene: .
CDR3 DNA: TGTGCCAGCAGTTCCTGGACAGGAACCATGAACACTGAAGCTTTCTTT; CDR3 protein: CASSSWTGTMNTEAFF; J gene: TRBJ1-1; clone size: .; V gene: TRBV6-6; D gene: TRBD1
CDR3 DNA: TGTGCCAGCAGCCCTAAAACAGGGTGGGGTTCACCCCTCCACTTT; CDR3 protein: CASSPKTGWGSPLHF; J gene: TRBJ1-6; clone size: .; V gene: TRBV5-8; D gene: .
CDR3 DNA: TGTGCCAGCAGCGTAGATGACAGGGGAGCCTACGAGCAGTACTTC; CDR3 protein: CASSVDDRGAYEQYF; J gene: TRBJ2-7; clone size: .; V gene: TRBV9; D gene: TRBD1
CDR3 DNA: TGTGCCAGCAGCATCGGACAGGCCCAGATAAAGCAGTTCTTC; CDR3 protein: CASSIGQAQIKQFF; J gene: TRBJ2-1; clone size: .; V gene: TRBV11-2; D gene: TRBD1
CDR3 DNA: TGCGCCAGCAGCTTGCCGGGGGAAGGTTTGCAGTACTTC; CDR3 protein: CASSLPGEGLQYF; J gene: TRBJ2-7; clone size: .; V gene: TRBV5-1; D gene: .
CDR3 DNA: TGCGCCAGCAGCTTAGGACAACCCCGCGGCCCTGGCTACACCTTC; CDR3 protein: CASSLGQPRGPGYTF; J gene: TRBJ1-2; clone size: .; V gene: TRBV5-1; D gene: .
CDR3 DNA: TGCGCCAGCAGCGTGACAGGGTATTTGATGGCTTCACCCCTCCACTTT; CDR3 protein: CASSVTGYLMASPLHF; J gene: TRBJ1-6; clone size: .; V gene: TRBV5-1; D gene: TRBD1
CDR3 DNA: TGCGCCAGCAGCCCCGGACAGGGAATAGCTAAAAACATTCAGTATTTC; CDR3 protein: CASSPGQGIAKNIQYF; J gene: TRBJ2-4; clone size: once; V gene: TRBV5-1; D gene: TRBD1
CDR3 DNA: TGTGCCAGCAGCCAAGCGGGAGGGGTCGAGCAGTACTTC; CDR3 protein: CASSQAGGVEQYF; J gene: TRBJ2-7; clone size: once; V gene: TRBV4-2; D gene: TRBD2
CDR3 DNA: TGTGCCAGCAGCCATACAGGTTCGCATGGCTACACCTTC; CDR3 protein: CASSHTGSHGYTF; J gene: TRBJ1-2; clone size: .; V gene: TRBV27; D gene: .
CDR3 DNA: TGTGCCAGCAGCAGGGGATCCTCCTACAATGAGCAGTTCTTC; CDR3 protein: CASSRGSSYNEQFF; J gene: TRBJ2-1; clone size: .; V gene: TRBV6-5; D gene: .
CDR3 DNA: TGTGCCAGCAGACCAGATGGGAGTCCTTCACCCCTCCACTTT; CDR3 protein: CASRPDGSPSPLHF; J gene: TRBJ1-6; clone size: .; V gene: TRBV7-9; D gene: .
CDR3 DNA: TGTGCCAGCAGTGTCTCACGGTCTAATGAAAAACTGTTTTTT; CDR3 protein: CASSVSRSNEKLFF; J gene: TRBJ1-4; clone size: once; V gene: TRBV2; D gene: .
CDR3 DNA: TGTGCCAGCAGACCTTTTGGAGGGAGGGCCTACAATGAGCAGTTCTTC; CDR3 protein: CASRPFGGRAYNEQFF; J gene: TRBJ2-1; clone size: .; V gene: TRBV4-2; D gene: TRBD2
CDR3 DNA: TGTGCCAGCAGCTGGACAGCTAGGGGCTACACCTTC; CDR3 protein: CASSWTARGYTF; J gene: TRBJ1-2; clone size: few; V gene: TRBV7-2; D gene: .
CDR3 DNA: TGTGCCAGCAGTAAAAACACTATTGTCACAGATACGCAGTATTTT; CDR3 protein: CASSKNTIVTDTQYF; J gene: TRBJ2-3; clone size: few; V gene: TRBV27; D gene: .
CDR3 DNA: TGTGCCAGCCGGGCTCCTCGGGTAGCGGGGGTCGGCGGGGAGCTGTTTTTT; CDR3 protein: CASRAPRVAGVGGELFF; J gene: TRBJ2-2; clone size: .; V gene: TRBV7-9; D gene: TRBD2
CDR3 DNA: TGTGCCAGCTCACCAGCGGGAGTGGCGTACGAGCAGTACTTC; CDR3 protein: CASSPAGVAYEQYF; J gene: TRBJ2-7; clone size: .; V gene: TRBV18; D gene: TRBD2
CDR3 DNA: TGTGCCAGCTCAGACCAGGGACTACACGGTCAGCCCCAGCATTTT; CDR3 protein: CASSDQGLHGQPQHF; J gene: TRBJ1-5; clone size: .; V gene: TRBV7-2; D gene: .
CDR3 DNA: TGCGCCAGCAGCGTCCAGCGGGAGGGCCACTACGAGCAGTACTTC; CDR3 protein: CASSVQREGHYEQYF; J gene: TRBJ2-7; clone size: .; V gene: TRBV5-1; D gene: TRBD2
CDR3 DNA: TGTGCCAGCACCGGACAGGGGGAGTACACCGGGGAGCTGTTTTTT; CDR3 protein: CASTGQGEYTGELFF; J gene: TRBJ2-2; clone size: .; V gene: TRBV6-1; D gene: TRBD1
CDR3 DNA: TGTGCCAGCAGCGTAGGTCTTAGGGGAGGACAGGGCGGCGGCTACACCTTC; CDR3 protein: CASSVGLRGGQGGGYTF; J gene: TRBJ1-2; clone size: .; V gene: TRBV9; D gene: TRBD1
CDR3 DNA: TGTGCCAGCAGTGAAGGGCTCAATAATGAAAAACTGTTTTTT; CDR3 protein: CASSEGLNNEKLFF; J gene: TRBJ1-4; clone size: few; V gene: TRBV25-1; D gene: .